The T cell receptor beta chain described here comes from a study of blood T cell repertoires in COVID-19. This table comes from immunoSEQ multiplex PCR, and its TCRdb copy is limited to in-frame clones, with some not included. The profile shows about 270,000 clones, 80% to 90% of them singletons. The CDR3 contains 17 residues. V shed 0 bases and J 5 bases; nucleotides not matched to a gene: 7. Per the germline V gene, CDR1 is WNHNN and CDR2 is SYGVQD (reference sequence). The rearrangement joins TRBV10-1 to TRBJ2-2; TRBD2 agrees at 9 bases. The clonotype comes from a woman aged 18 to 35 who had recovered from COVID-19. The specimen sequenced was PBMCs or T cells enriched from blood (not recorded which). The DNA for the CDR3 is TGCGCCAGCAGTGAGTCGCGGGGGGGCCTGGTTACCGGGGAGCTGTTTTTT. It yields the protein CASSESRGGLVTGELFF.